The text below deals with one T cell receptor beta chain. Per the study methods: It was from reference gene primer amplification that nucleated cell counts were estimated. The protocol was immunoSEQ multiplex PCR, while the TCRdb copy is restricted to in-frame clones and leaves out a portion. Clone size and V and J calls were adopted from that table, with D and trimming inferred from the DNA. The sample lists roughly 380,000 clones; 89% were seen once. This entry belongs to a study of blood T cell repertoires in COVID-19. Study-wide background: From the United States, Italy and Spain came samples of acute and convalescent COVID-19. The analysed material was cDNA or gDNA that came from T cells, B-cell-depleted T cells, or PBMCs.

Those enrolled in Seattle joined during active infection and were followed longitudinally afterward. Trimming stripped 3 bases from V and 7 bases from J, with 5 bases between. From germline, CDR1 is SGHDT and CDR2 YYEEEE. This CDR3 has 11 amino acids. Sequencing was done on a sample of peripheral blood. The receptor was isolated from a woman between 40 and 50 years old with COVID-19, enrolled during active disease. J is TRBJ1-3 and V is TRBV5-6; D remains unclear. The CDR3 reads CASSSRNTIYF. CDR3 in DNA: TGTGCCAGCAGCTCTCGGAACACCATATATTTT.